The 10 T cell receptor beta chains below come from one sample, sequenced in a study of regulatory T cells in long-lasting Graves disease. CDR3-region Arm-PCR and iRepertoire HTBI primers produced the TCR beta libraries. MiXCR, applied by TCRdb to the multiplex PCR reads, yields one record per CDR3 protein. Counted here are 600,000 to 800,000 distinct CDR3 sequences, about 30% occurring once; the ten biggest clones make up roughly 46%. Time point given: persistent/refractory GD, antithyroid drugs over 5 years with positive TRAb. Isolated PBMC RNA provided the starting material for the TCR library. Sequencing used peripheral blood mononuclear cells (PBMCs), obtained when the disease was refractory, from a patient treated with antithyroid drugs. All receptors come from a female donor with Graves disease.

This rearrangement joins TRBV27 to TRBJ1-5; D is undetermined. The CDR3 contains 15 residues. Germline loops: CDR1 MNHEY, CDR2 SMNVEV (reference sequence). V shed 8 bases and J shed 0 bases, with 14 bases lying between them. The CDR3 sequence is CASRPLTPSNQPQHF. As DNA, the CDR3 is TGTGCCAGCCGACCCCTGACGCCTAGCAATCAGCCCCAGCATTTT.

In this sample, this clonotype turned up many times. The rearrangement uses TRBV6-1 and TRBJ1-2; weak D call: TRBD1 (6 bases). Trimming removed 6 bases from V and 3 bases from J, with 23 bases in between. CDR3 length equals 17 residues. From germline, CDR1 is MNHNS and CDR2 SASEGT. The CDR3 loop reads CASRTGTPRSGDYGYTF. In DNA, the CDR3 is TGTGCCAGCAGGACCGGGACACCCAGAAGTGGCGACTATGGCTACACCTTC.

The chain links TRBV5-6 to TRBJ2-7; perhaps D is TRBD1 or TRBD2 (5 bases each). This CDR3 is built from 13 residues. CDR1 SGHDT and CDR2 YYEEEE come from the germline V gene. V was pared by 6 bases and J by 3 bases, with 13 bases between. The CDR3 region is CASMGVPGYEQYF. In nucleotides, the CDR3 is TGTGCCAGCATGGGGGTCCCGGGCTACGAGCAGTACTTC.

V usage is TRBV30 and J usage is TRBJ1-2, with TRBD1 matching 8 bases. Germline values: CDR1 GTSNPN, CDR2 SVGIG (reference sequence). Trimming took 5 bases from V and 8 from J; bases not matched to a gene: 13. CDR3 length: 14 residues. The CDR3 spells CAWGRTGKTEGYTF. For the CDR3, the DNA is TGTGCCTGGGGACGGACAGGGAAGACGGAGGGCTACACCTTC.

This clonotype showed up many times. The gene calls are TRBV28 and TRBJ1-2; D perhaps matches TRBD1 (5 bases). Germline values: CDR1 MDHEN, CDR2 SYDVKM. CDR3 length equals 14 residues. V lost 5 bases to trimming and J lost 7 bases, with 17 bases between them. The CDR3 is CASSITGLDIGYTF. As DNA, the CDR3 is TGTGCCAGCAGTATAACAGGTCTTGACATTGGCTACACCTTC.

The chain employs TRBV11-2 and TRBJ2-7, with 10 bases that match TRBD1. CDR1 SGHAT and CDR2 FQNNGV come from the germline V gene. V shed 8 bases, J shed 5 bases, and the junction held 9 bases outside the gene matches. This CDR3 has 14 amino acids. Here the CDR3 DNA reads TGTGCCAGCCCCTCAGACAGGGGGCCGGACGAGCAGTACTTC. It specifies CASPSDRGPDEQYF.

This chain uses TRBV6-1 with TRBJ2-7; 11 nucleotides line up with TRBD2. Trimming cost V 5 bases and J 6 bases; bases outside gene matches: 3. This CDR3 region has 13 residues. Germline CDR1 reads MNHNS; CDR2 reads SASEGT. Here the CDR3 reads CASSNGLAGEQYF. CDR3 DNA: TGTGCCAGCAGTAACGGACTAGCGGGCGAGCAGTACTTC.

A few counts support this clonotype. The rearrangement uses TRBV20-1 and TRBJ1-2; a weak D match, TRBD1 (5 bases). Germline V gene lookup returns CDR1 DFQATT and CDR2 SNEGSKA (reference sequence). Trimming left V 3 bases short and J 8 bases short, with 13 bases between. This CDR3 region has 12 residues. CDR3 in DNA: TGCAGTGCTAGCCGACAGTCTGGGGGCTACACCTTC. This sequence encodes CSASRQSGGYTF.

This clonotype was found a few times. The chain combines TRBV6-5 with TRBJ1-1, with 8 positions matching TRBD1. Germline V CDR1 and CDR2: MNHEY, SVGAGI. The CDR3 has 15 amino acids. V lost 0 bases to trimming and J lost 7 bases; unmatched junction nucleotides: 7. This CDR3 reads CASSYSKDRGSEAFF. CDR3 coding DNA: TGTGCCAGCAGTTACTCCAAAGACAGGGGAAGTGAAGCTTTCTTT.

The J gene is TRBJ1-2, the V gene TRBV6-4; TRBD1 is a possible D gene (5 bases). CDR3 length: 15 amino acids. CDR1 MRHNA and CDR2 SNTAGT come from the germline V gene. V was cut by 9 bases and J by 8 bases, with 25 bases left in between. The CDR3 spells CARKLMGLKGYGYTF. The CDR3 nucleotides are TGTGCCAGGAAACTAATGGGACTTAAAGGGTACGGCTACACCTTC.